These 18 T cell receptor beta chains were all obtained from the same sample, sequenced in a study of blood T cell repertoires in COVID-19 (dated by TCRdb to the early 2020s). Libraries came from the immunoSEQ multiplex PCR assay. Held by TCRdb, this immuneACCESS table contains in-frame sequences only and omits some clones. Under half of the omission traces to an unresolved V gene where checked; the cause of the rest is unknown. In all, the sample holds 150,000 to 200,000 clones, and under 80% of those were seen once. Of the sample, about a sixth is held by the ten largest clones. Material for sequencing was PBMCs or T cells enriched from blood (not recorded which). The receptor set was obtained from a woman in her 50s with acute COVID-19.

A few counts support this clone. The chain carries TRBV6-5 and TRBJ2-4, with TRBD1 matching over 11 bases. CDR1 MNHEY and CDR2 SVGAGI come from the germline V gene. Unmatched junction bases numbered 10, after V lost 7 bases and J lost 8 bases. This CDR3 contains 15 residues. CDR3 in amino acids: CASNRDRGSGDIQYF. CDR3 nucleotides: TGTGCCAGCAATCGGGACAGGGGGTCTGGGGACATTCAGTACTTC.

The chain has TRBV5-6 and TRBJ2-5; 12 bases map to TRBD2. The germline CDR1 and CDR2 sequences are SGHDT and YYEEEE. The J segment lost 3 bases and the V segment lost 4 bases, leaving 4 bases of the junction unmatched. The CDR3 consists of 15 residues. CDR3 nucleotides: TGTGCCAGCAGCCAGAGGACTAGCGGGGAAGAGACCCAGTACTTC. Translation gives CASSQRTSGEETQYF.

This clone was observed a handful of times. The chain employs TRBV9 and TRBJ1-2; TRBD1 aligns across 7 bases. Per germline, CDR1 SGDLS and CDR2 YYNGEE. The CDR3 totals 12 residues. The V and J ends lost 1 base and 6 bases, in that order; junction bases with no gene match: 0. CDR3 region: CASSVQGDGYTF. The CDR3 region has the DNA TGTGCCAGCAGCGTACAGGGGGATGGCTACACCTTC. The full variable domain, its missing parts supplied by reference TRBV9 and TRBJ1-2, is DSGVTQTPKHLITATGQRVTLRCSPRSGDLSVYWYQQSLDQGLQFLIQYYNGEERAKGNILERFSAQQFPDLHSELNLSSLELGDSALYFCASSVQGDGYTFGSGTRLTVV.

CDR3 sequence reads: CASGSGGAGANVLTF. CDR3 DNA sequence: TGTGCTAGTGGTTCGGGGGGAGCTGGGGCCAACGTCCTGACTTTC. V gene TRBV12-5 combines with J gene TRBJ2-6, with TRBD2 identical over 7 bases. Germline loops: CDR1 LGHNT, CDR2 FRNRAP. The CDR3 length is 15 residues. Trimming at V came to 4 bases and at J to 2 bases, leaving 2 bases not matched to a gene.

The chain uses TRBV3-1 (or the pseudogene TRBV3-2) and TRBJ1-2; the D gene is possibly TRBD1 (5 bases). Germline CDR1 is LGHDT and CDR2 is YNNKEL (reference sequence). This CDR3 region has 14 residues. V lost 2 bases, J lost 4 bases, and 11 bases lay in between. DNA for the CDR3: TGTGCCAGCAGCCAATCCGGGGGAGGCTATGGCTACACCTTC. The encoded protein is CASSQSGGGYGYTF.

This sequence joins TRBV28 and TRBJ2-5, with TRBD1 matching over 11 bases. With V trimmed by 6 bases and J by 5 bases, 8 bases remained unmatched. The CDR3 runs to 15 residues. CDR1 and CDR2 (germline): MDHEN, SYDVKM. CDR3 loop: CASRPWTGGGETQYF. In DNA form, the CDR3 reads TGTGCCAGCAGGCCGTGGACAGGGGGCGGTGAGACCCAGTACTTC.

This chain links TRBV6-5 with TRBJ1-1, with TRBD1 identical over 8 bases. CDR3 length equals 15 residues. Germline V gene data show CDR1 as MNHEY and CDR2 as SVGAGI. V lost 4 bases to trimming and J lost 5 bases; unmatched junction nucleotides: 9. DNA for the CDR3: TGTGCCAGCAGTTTCGGGCGGACAGGGCGAACTGAAGCTTTCTTT. This codes for CASSFGRTGRTEAFF.

This clone was detected only once. This chain uses TRBV3-1 (or the pseudogene TRBV3-2) with TRBJ2-2; D perhaps matches TRBD1 (6 bases). This CDR3 contains 21 residues. The V gene's germline CDR1 is LGHDT and CDR2 YNNKEL (reference sequence). Deletions cut 0 bases from V and 4 bases from J, with 27 bases between. In DNA, the CDR3 is TGTGCCAGCAGCCAAGATGGCGGCGGTTTTCATGGCAGGGGAAGCACCGGGGAGCTGTTTTTT. As protein: CASSQDGGGFHGRGSTGELFF.

The CDR3 coding sequence is TGTGCCAGCAGCCAGCCCGGGACAGGCGCGTCACCCCTCCACTTT. Translating it yields CASSQPGTGASPLHF. The genes are TRBV3-1 (or the pseudogene TRBV3-2) and TRBJ1-6, with 8 positions matching TRBD1. After removal of 3 bases from V and 10 bases from J, the junction contained 8 bases not matched to a gene. CDR1 is LGHDT, CDR2 YNNKEL, per germline (reference sequence). The CDR3 is 15 residues long.

This clone appeared once. The CDR3 DNA reads as TGTGCCAGCGGTTCCTCCTCCTACTACGAGCAGTACGTC. It codes for CASGSSSYYEQYV. The V gene is TRBV6-5, the J gene TRBJ2-7; no firm D call. Germline V CDR1 and CDR2: MNHEY, SVGAGI. The germline V and J ends were trimmed by 8 bases and 3 bases, with 14 bases remaining between them. This CDR3 comprises 13 residues.

The V call is TRBV2, the J call TRBJ2-3; D not resolved. V was pared by 7 bases and J by 14 bases, with 22 bases between. The CDR3 spans 13 residues. Germline V gene sequence: CDR1 SNHLY, CDR2 FYNNEI. The CDR3 coding sequence is TGTGCCAGCATTAGTCATTTTAAAAAAGTTGGGTATTTT. The encoded protein is CASISHFKKVGYF.

There are a few counts of this clone. This chain uses TRBV5-1 with TRBJ1-4, with D unresolved. CDR3 length: 15 residues. V was clipped by 2 bases and J by 7 bases, with 15 bases between them. Germline CDR1 SGHRS, CDR2 YFSETQ. CDR3 amino acids: CASSLNTVAGEKLFF. The CDR3 bases are TGCGCCAGCAGCTTAAACACAGTTGCGGGTGAAAAACTGTTTTTT.

The CDR3: CAWYPGQGYHGYTF. The CDR3 region has the DNA TGTGCCTGGTATCCGGGACAGGGGTACCACGGCTACACCTTC. V and J are TRBV30 and TRBJ1-2, with 10 nucleotides matching TRBD1. Germline V gene data show CDR1 as GTSNPN and CDR2 as SVGIG (reference sequence). V lost 5 bases and J lost 8; bases outside the gene matches: 11. The length of the CDR3 is 14 residues.

This clone was detected only a few times. The chain recombines TRBV30 with TRBJ1-1; D is unclear. The CDR3 runs to 13 residues. Trimming removed 7 bases at V and 0 bases at J, with 12 bases between. CDR1 is GTSNPN, CDR2 SVGIG, per germline (reference sequence). The CDR3 DNA is TGTGCCTTCACTGGGCAGATGAACACTGAAGCTTTCTTT. Protein: CAFTGQMNTEAFF.

In its sample, this clone was seen once. The chain combines TRBV5-4 with TRBJ2-3; 8 nucleotides agree with TRBD1. Per germline, CDR1 SGHNT and CDR2 YYREEE (reference sequence). With 4 bases clipped from V and 2 bases from J, the junction kept 9 bases outside the gene matches. This CDR3 has 16 residues. CDR3 in DNA: TGTGCCAGCAGCGTGGACAGGGCGAAGTCCACAGATACGCAGTATTTT. Its translation: CASSVDRAKSTDTQYF.

The gene calls are TRBV28 and TRBJ2-3, with D perhaps matching TRBD1 (5 bases). With 10 bases removed from V and 0 bases from J, the gap between germline ends came to 8 bases. This CDR3 contains 12 residues. Germline V gene sequence: CDR1 MDHEN, CDR2 SYDVKM. The CDR3 sequence is CATQDSTDTQYF. CDR3 DNA sequence: TGTGCCACACAGGACAGCACAGATACGCAGTATTTT.

The CDR3 is CASSEIDRDQPQHF. The CDR3 region has the DNA TGCGCCAGCAGTGAGATAGACAGGGATCAGCCCCAGCATTTT. V and J are TRBV10-1 and TRBJ1-5; TRBD1 agrees at 7 bases. CDR1 and CDR2 from the germline V gene are WNHNN and SYGVQD (reference sequence). This CDR3 is 14 amino acids long. Trimming at V came to 2 bases and at J to 5 bases, leaving 3 bases not matched to a gene.

The chain couples TRBV6-2 or TRBV6-3 to TRBJ2-2, with a weak D call TRBD1 (6 bases). Trimming took 4 bases from V and 7 from J, leaving 16 bases between them. The CDR3 has 15 amino acids. CDR1 MNHEY and CDR2 SVGEGT come from the germline V gene. The CDR3, as DNA: TGTGCCAGCAGTTTCACGACAGGAGCCGGCGGGGAGCTGTTTTTT. Protein product: CASSFTTGAGGELFF.